One T cell receptor (beta chain) is described in this entry. The CDR3 has 13 amino acids. Germline trimming cut 6 bases from V and 7 bases from J; bases unmatched to any gene: 9. The V gene's germline CDR1 is MNHEY and CDR2 SMNVEV (reference sequence). Repertoires were generated with immunoSEQ multiplex PCR, while TCRdb's copy carries only in-frame clones and drops some. The repertoire includes around 94,000 clones, about 92% of them detected once, and about 3% sits in the top ten. The data stem from a study of OX40 agonist ivuxolimab in advanced cancers. This sample comprised CD4+ or CD8+ T cells sorted from blood, obtained in a trial of the OX40 agonist ivuxolimab. This receptor was identified in an adult with an advanced solid tumor such as melanoma, head and neck, liver or kidney cancer. The chain uses TRBV27 and TRBJ2-7, with 7 bases aligning to TRBD1. The CDR3 region is CASRDGQVREQYF. CDR3 sequence (DNA): TGTGCCAGCAGGGACGGACAGGTTCGAGAGCAGTACTTC.